This T cell receptor (beta chain) was recorded in a study of blood T cells in healthy people across ages. Per sample, extraction of total RNA gave at least 6 micrograms in every case. Notes on the study in general: Older age coincided with a roughly linear decline in TCR beta diversity per million T cells.

Together with a sample-barcoded 5' primer, a J-beta primer mix was included in a second PCR lasting roughly 6 to 12 cycles. TCRdb re-called the 5' RACE reads with MiXCR, one entry per CDR3 protein. The sample records about 970,000 distinct CDR3 sequences, just over 50% being singletons. After removal of 5 bases from V and 4 bases from J, the junction contained 8 bases not matched to a gene. Germline CDR1 SQVTM, CDR2 ANQGSEA. This CDR3 spans 14 amino acids. This clonotype has only a few counts. Antigen: not known. Specimen: blood. The TCR originated in a woman aged 55-75 years in good health. The rearrangement links TRBV29-1 to TRBJ2-1, with TRBD1 matching over 7 bases. As DNA, the CDR3 is TGCAGCGTTCTCGGGACAGCAATTTACAATGAGCAGTTCTTC. It encodes CSVLGTAIYNEQFF.